This T cell receptor (beta chain) was recorded in a study of identical twins. This clonotype was picked up many times. What it binds is unknown. The CDR3 has 12 residues. The ends were cut back, 4 bases at V and 6 bases at J, with 13 bases in the middle. Germline CDR1 SQVTM, CDR2 ANQGSEA. Points from the study as a whole: Invariant T cells like MAIT and iNKT could partly confound the zero-insertion analyses. The degree of excess twin sharing was weaker in beta out-of-frame sequences.

TCRdb redid the calling of the 5' RACE reads with MiXCR, one entry per CDR3 protein. The table records fewer than 650,000 distinct CDR3 sequences, 9% to 10% of them present only once. Everyone who donated was a healthy Caucasian. The same sample was also studied in work on yellow fever vaccine responses in identical twins.

This TCR derives from a young woman in good health. The gene calls are TRBV29-1 and TRBJ2-7, with D perhaps assigned TRBD1 or TRBD2 (5 bases each). Material for sequencing was PBMCs. CDR3 coding DNA: TGCAGCGTTGTGAATTCCGGGGCCGAGCAGTACTTC. Its translation is CSVVNSGAEQYF.